A selection of T cell receptor beta chains follows, all from one sample in a study of cytomegalovirus exposure and HLA in healthy donors. Profiling relied on immunoSEQ multiplex PCR, and the TCRdb table lists in-frame clones only, not all of them. The table includes 90,000 to 140,000 clones, around 75% detected once. Sequencing was performed on PBMCs. The receptors derive from a man aged 30-40 years in good health and CMV-seropositive. Each CDR3 is given with its conserved first and last residue. The order of the fields is V gene, J gene, D gene, clone size, CDR3 protein, CDR3 DNA. A D gene is named only where the DNA matches it firmly. Part of the rows lack a size; the others show once, few, many or a class for expanded clones.

TRBV6-1,TRBJ1-5,-,few,CASSESSRGNNQPQHF,TGTGCCAGCAGTGAATCTAGCAGGGGTAACAATCAGCCCCAGCATTTT
TRBV6-5,TRBJ1-2,TRBD1,-,CASSCRDRGFSSYTF,TGTGCCAGCAGTTGCCGGGACAGGGGGTTCTCTAGCTACACCTTC
TRBV28,TRBJ1-5,-,-,CASTLPRGGSIAQHF,TGTGCCAGCACCCTCCCACGGGGAGGCTCCATCGCCCAGCATTTT
TRBV28,TRBJ2-1,-,-,CASSGGLTYNEQFF,TGTGCCAGCAGCGGGGGGCTCACCTACAATGAGCAGTTCTTC
TRBV28,TRBJ2-7,TRBD2,many,CASRRTSGGYEQYF,TGTGCCAGCAGAAGGACTAGCGGGGGTTACGAGCAGTACTTC
TRBV6-5,TRBJ2-6,-,-,CASSLQGYDLTF,TGTGCCAGCAGTTTACAGGGATATGACCTGACTTTC
TRBV10-3,TRBJ1-1,-,-,CAISETESEAFF,TGTGCCATCAGTGAAACAGAATCTGAAGCTTTCTTT
TRBV6-6,TRBJ1-5,-,-,CASSYGRGISNQPQHF,TGTGCCAGCAGTTACGGTAGGGGAATTAGCAATCAGCCCCAGCATTTT
TRBV29-1,TRBJ2-1,-,few,CSVEDRPGGHYNEQFF,TGCAGCGTTGAAGATCGCCCCGGGGGGCATTACAATGAGCAGTTCTTC
TRBV6-5,TRBJ1-2,-,-,CASSYQFVRGKNGYTF,TGTGCCAGCAGTTACCAGTTTGTCAGGGGAAAGAATGGCTACACCTTC
TRBV7-9,TRBJ1-1,-,-,CASSPPGDTEAFF,TGTGCCAGCAGCCCACCAGGGGACACTGAAGCTTTCTTT
TRBV27,TRBJ2-3,TRBD2,-,CASSPPSGESTDTQYF,TGTGCCAGCAGCCCTCCTAGCGGGGAGAGCACAGATACGCAGTATTTT
TRBV19,TRBJ1-4,TRBD1,-,CASSRTGGGGKLFF,TGTGCCAGTAGTAGGACAGGGGGCGGTGGAAAACTGTTTTTT
TRBV7-9,TRBJ2-7,-,-,CASSLGREGAYEQYF,TGTGCCAGCAGCTTAGGCAGGGAAGGAGCCTACGAGCAGTACTTC
TRBV19,TRBJ2-6,TRBD1,-,CASSNRGSGANVLTF,TGTGCCAGTAGTAACAGGGGCTCTGGGGCCAACGTCCTGACTTTC
TRBV13,TRBJ2-7,TRBD1,once,CASSYRQGATYEQYF,TGTGCCAGCAGCTATCGACAGGGGGCTACCTACGAGCAGTACTTC
TRBV7-8,TRBJ2-7,TRBD1,once,CASSPRQGANYEQYF,TGTGCCAGCAGTCCTAGACAGGGTGCCAACTACGAGCAGTACTTC
TRBV5-1,TRBJ1-2,TRBD1,few,CASSSGTATNYGYTF,TGCGCCAGCAGCTCGGGGACAGCCACTAACTATGGCTACACCTTC
TRBV7-2,TRBJ2-7,-,once,CASSLERGGEQYF,TGTGCCAGCAGCTTAGAGAGAGGGGGCGAGCAGTACTTC
TRBV4-3,TRBJ1-4,-,-,CASSQVIERGGDEKLFF,TGCGCCAGCAGCCAAGTAATAGAGCGAGGGGGGGACGAAAAACTGTTTTTT
TRBV21-1,TRBJ1-2,-,-,CASSTRQGYGYTF,TGTGCCAGCAGCACCCGACAGGGCTATGGCTACACCTTC
TRBV6-5,TRBJ2-2,-,-,CASSVLVKTGELFF,TGTGCCAGCAGTGTTCTAGTTAAGACCGGGGAGCTGTTTTTT
TRBV7-9,TRBJ2-5,-,-,CASRFSGGGKETQYF,TGTGCCAGCAGGTTCAGTGGAGGAGGGAAAGAGACCCAGTACTTC
TRBV5-1,TRBJ2-7,-,-,CASSLGGFIREQYF,TGCGCCAGCAGCTTGGGAGGGTTTATTCGCGAGCAGTACTTC
TRBV5-1,TRBJ1-4,-,-,CASSLVAQATNEKLFF,TGCGCCAGCAGCTTGGTGGCCCAAGCAACTAATGAAAAACTGTTTTTT
TRBV28,TRBJ2-1,TRBD2,-,CASSPHPGLAGVTGAYNEQFF,TGTGCCAGCAGTCCTCACCCGGGACTAGCGGGGGTCACCGGGGCCTACAATGAGCAGTTCTTC
TRBV2,TRBJ2-4,TRBD1,-,CASSRGSLAKNIQYF,TGTGCCAGCAGCAGGGGGAGCTTAGCCAAAAACATTCAGTACTTC
TRBV2,TRBJ2-3,TRBD2,-,CASSEVGGGTDTQYF,TGTGCCAGCAGTGAAGTGGGGGGGGGCACAGATACGCAGTATTTT
TRBV6-1,TRBJ1-5,-,-,CASRGRQPQHF,TGTGCCAGCAGGGGGCGTCAGCCCCAGCATTTT